The present entry profiles one T cell receptor beta chain with its context. Its antigen is unidentified. Random-hexamer reverse transcription was applied to roughly 0.5 to 1 ug RNA. MiXCR, run by TCRdb on the immunoSEQ multiplex PCR reads, gives a single entry per CDR3 protein. Of 140,000 to 150,000 distinct CDR3 sequences in the sample, around 95% were seen once. The data were taken from a study of CD8 T cells in Susac syndrome. In the study overall: Intravenous immunoglobulin alone or corticosteroids were being given to patients with Susac syndrome at blood draw, unless they were therapy-naive. Study-wide points: The CD4+ T cell repertoires in Susac syndrome were not clonally expanded.

The clonotype originates from a human donor with Susac syndrome. The specimen was CD4+ T cells from PBMCs.

The CDR3 DNA reads TGTGCCAGCAGCCAAGGACAGGGTAACTATGGCTACACCTTC. It is translated as CASSQGQGNYGYTF. The chain uses TRBV3-1 and TRBJ1-2, with 7 bases fitting TRBD1. This CDR3 region has 14 residues. Looked up from germline, CDR1 is LGHDT and CDR2 is YNNKEL (reference sequence). V gave up 1 base and J gave up 1 base; unmatched junction bases: 0.